The 5 T cell receptor beta chains below come from one sample, sequenced in a study of response to subunit inactivated influenza vaccine. TCRdb re-called the RT-PCR reads through MiXCR, storing one row per CDR3 protein. The table shows 500,000 to 600,000 distinct CDR3 sequences, with 16% occurring only once. The source material was CD4+ T cells sorted from PBMCs, sampled about 23 months after vaccination. The source is a man between 45 and 75 years old who received an inactivated influenza vaccine.

This clonotype was counted between two and nine times. The chain joins TRBV6-2 or TRBV6-3 to TRBJ2-1; perhaps D is TRBD1 or TRBD2 (5 bases each). The CDR3 spans 16 residues. From germline, CDR1 is MNHEY and CDR2 SVGEGT. Deletions cut 7 bases from V and 6 bases from J, with 22 bases between. CDR3 region: CASTRDLLPLSNEQFF. The DNA for the CDR3 is TGTGCCAGCACCAGGGACCTTCTTCCCCTCTCCAATGAGCAGTTCTTC.

This clonotype was observed a handful of times. CDR3 sequence reads: CAWSDEPIGLADFTDTQYF. The DNA of the CDR3 is TGTGCCTGGAGTGACGAACCTATCGGACTAGCGGATTTCACAGATACGCAGTATTTT. This chain connects TRBV30 to TRBJ2-3; TRBD2 agrees at 10 bases. The CDR3 is made up of 19 amino acids. V lost 1 base to trimming and J lost 2 bases; unmatched junction nucleotides: 15. Per the germline V gene, CDR1 is GTSNPN and CDR2 is SVGIG (reference sequence).

This clonotype was seen a few times. The CDR3 coding sequence is TGCAGTGCTAGAGGAGTAAGGGAGGGACAGAAAGAGACCCAGTACTTC. It specifies CSARGVREGQKETQYF. The chain recombines TRBV20-1 with TRBJ2-5; D is perhaps TRBD1 or TRBD2 (7 bases each). The CDR3 extends over 16 amino acids. Germline V gene lookup returns CDR1 DFQATT and CDR2 SNEGSKA (reference sequence). Trimming took off 1 base at V and 3 bases at J, with 18 bases between the two ends.

The chain couples TRBV7-2 to TRBJ2-7; TRBD1 matches at 7 bases. V was pared by 5 bases and J by 9 bases, with 13 bases of the junction left unmatched. This CDR3 is built from 14 residues. Germline V gene data show CDR1 as SGHTA and CDR2 as FQGNSA. The CDR3 region is CASSPRDRGSRQYF. CDR3 nucleotides: TGTGCCAGCAGCCCCCGGGACAGAGGATCGCGGCAGTACTTC.

J is TRBJ2-5 and V is TRBV10-3, with D hard to call. Trimming pared 0 bases from V and 7 bases from J, leaving 9 bases between. The V gene's germline CDR1 is ENHRY and CDR2 SYGVKD. CDR3 length equals 13 residues. The CDR3 sequence is CAISESNPRTQYF. CDR3 DNA sequence: TGTGCCATCAGTGAGTCGAACCCCCGGACCCAGTACTTC.